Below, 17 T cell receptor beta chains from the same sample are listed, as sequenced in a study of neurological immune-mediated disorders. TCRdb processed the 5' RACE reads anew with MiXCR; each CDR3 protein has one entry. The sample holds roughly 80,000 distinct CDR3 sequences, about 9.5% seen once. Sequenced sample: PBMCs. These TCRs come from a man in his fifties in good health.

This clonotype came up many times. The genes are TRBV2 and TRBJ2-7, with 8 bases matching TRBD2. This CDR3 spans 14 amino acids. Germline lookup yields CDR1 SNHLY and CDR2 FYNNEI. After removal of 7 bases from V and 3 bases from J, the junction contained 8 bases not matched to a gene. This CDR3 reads CASIVSGRYYEQYF. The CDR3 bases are TGTGCCAGCATCGTCAGCGGGAGATACTACGAGCAGTACTTC.

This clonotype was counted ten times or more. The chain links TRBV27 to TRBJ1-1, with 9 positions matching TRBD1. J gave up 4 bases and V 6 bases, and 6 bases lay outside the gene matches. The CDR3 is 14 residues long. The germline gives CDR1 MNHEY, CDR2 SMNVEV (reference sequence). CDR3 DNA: TGTGCCAGCAGCTATGGACAGGGGACCACTGAAGCTTTCTTT. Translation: CASSYGQGTTEAFF.

CDR3 DNA sequence: TGTGCCAGCAGCCCGGGTCGGGGGGAAGGCCAGCCCCAGCATTTT. The encoded protein is CASSPGRGEGQPQHF. The chain has TRBV5-5 and TRBJ1-5, with D tentatively TRBD1 (5 bases). Per germline, CDR1 SGHKS and CDR2 YYEKEE (reference sequence). The CDR3 has 15 amino acids. Trimming shortened V by 4 bases and J by 7 bases, and 18 bases separated the two germline ends.

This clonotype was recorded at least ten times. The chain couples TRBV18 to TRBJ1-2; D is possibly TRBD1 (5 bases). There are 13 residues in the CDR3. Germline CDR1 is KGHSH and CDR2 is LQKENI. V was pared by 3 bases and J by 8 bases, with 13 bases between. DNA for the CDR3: TGTGCCAGCTCACCGGGGGGACTCGGGGGCTACACCTTC. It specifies CASSPGGLGGYTF.

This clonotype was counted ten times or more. This CDR3 reads CASSLDLLAGGSYNEQFF. The CDR3 DNA sequence: TGTGCCAGCAGTTTAGATTTGCTAGCGGGGGGGTCCTACAATGAGCAGTTCTTC. The chain uses TRBV28 and TRBJ2-1, with 12 bases matching TRBD2. V was clipped by 2 bases and J by 1 base; unmatched bases: 6. CDR1 and CDR2 from the germline V gene are MDHEN and SYDVKM. This CDR3 has 18 residues.

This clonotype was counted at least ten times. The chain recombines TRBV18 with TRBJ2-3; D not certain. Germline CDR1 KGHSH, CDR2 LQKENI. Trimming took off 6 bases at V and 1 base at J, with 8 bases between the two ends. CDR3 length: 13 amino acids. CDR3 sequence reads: CASSKDGTDTQYF. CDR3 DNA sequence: TGTGCCAGCTCCAAAGATGGCACAGATACGCAGTATTTT.

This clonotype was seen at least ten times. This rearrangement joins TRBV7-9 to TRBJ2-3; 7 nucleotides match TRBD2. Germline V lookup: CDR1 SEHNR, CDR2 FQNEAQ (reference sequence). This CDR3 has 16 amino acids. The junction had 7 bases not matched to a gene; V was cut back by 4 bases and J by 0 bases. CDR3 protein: CASSSGTISSTDTQYF. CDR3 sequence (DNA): TGTGCCAGCAGCTCTGGGACTATATCCAGCACAGATACGCAGTATTTT.

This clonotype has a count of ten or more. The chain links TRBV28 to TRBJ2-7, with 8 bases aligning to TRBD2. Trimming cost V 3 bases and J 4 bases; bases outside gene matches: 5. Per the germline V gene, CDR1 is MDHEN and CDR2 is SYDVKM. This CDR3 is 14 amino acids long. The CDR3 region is CASSFPGRVYEQYF. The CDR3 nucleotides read TGTGCCAGCAGTTTTCCCGGGAGGGTATACGAGCAGTACTTC.

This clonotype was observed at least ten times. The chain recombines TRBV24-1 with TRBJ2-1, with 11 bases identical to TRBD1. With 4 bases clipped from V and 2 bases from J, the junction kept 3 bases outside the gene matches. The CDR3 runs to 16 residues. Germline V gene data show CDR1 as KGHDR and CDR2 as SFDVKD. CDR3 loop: CATSERGQGAYNEQFF. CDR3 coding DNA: TGTGCCACCAGTGAACGGGGACAGGGGGCCTACAATGAGCAGTTCTTC.

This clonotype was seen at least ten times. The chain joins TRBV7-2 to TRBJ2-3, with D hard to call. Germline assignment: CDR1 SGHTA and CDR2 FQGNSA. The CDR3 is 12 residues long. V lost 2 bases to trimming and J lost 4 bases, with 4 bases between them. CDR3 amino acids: CASSLISDTQYF. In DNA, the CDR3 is TGTGCCAGCAGCTTAATCTCAGATACGCAGTATTTT.

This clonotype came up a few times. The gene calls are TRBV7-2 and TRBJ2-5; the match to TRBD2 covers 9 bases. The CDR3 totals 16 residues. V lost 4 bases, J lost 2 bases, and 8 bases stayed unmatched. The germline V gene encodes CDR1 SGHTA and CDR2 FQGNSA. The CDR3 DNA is TGTGCCAGCAGCTCCTATAGCGGGGGATCTCAAGAGACCCAGTACTTC. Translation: CASSSYSGGSQETQYF.

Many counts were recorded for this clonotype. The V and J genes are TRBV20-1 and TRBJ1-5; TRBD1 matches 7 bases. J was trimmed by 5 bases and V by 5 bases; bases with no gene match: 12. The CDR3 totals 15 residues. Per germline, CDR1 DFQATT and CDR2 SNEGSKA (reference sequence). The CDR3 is CSARPQGRGDQPQHF. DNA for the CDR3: TGCAGTGCTCGACCACAGGGGCGTGGGGATCAGCCCCAGCATTTT.

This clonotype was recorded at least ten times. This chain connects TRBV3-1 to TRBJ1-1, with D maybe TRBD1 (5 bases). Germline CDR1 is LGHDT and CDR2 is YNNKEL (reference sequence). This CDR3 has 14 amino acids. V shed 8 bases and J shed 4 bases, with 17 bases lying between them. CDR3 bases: TGTGCCAGCGGTGAAATCGGGGGACGCACTGAAGCTTTCTTT. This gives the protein CASGEIGGRTEAFF.

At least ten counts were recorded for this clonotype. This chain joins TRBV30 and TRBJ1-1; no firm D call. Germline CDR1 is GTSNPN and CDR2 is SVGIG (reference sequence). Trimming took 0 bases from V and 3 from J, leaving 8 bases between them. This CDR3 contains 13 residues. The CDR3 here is CAWSVRGYTEAFF. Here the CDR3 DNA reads TGTGCCTGGAGTGTACGCGGGTACACTGAAGCTTTCTTT.

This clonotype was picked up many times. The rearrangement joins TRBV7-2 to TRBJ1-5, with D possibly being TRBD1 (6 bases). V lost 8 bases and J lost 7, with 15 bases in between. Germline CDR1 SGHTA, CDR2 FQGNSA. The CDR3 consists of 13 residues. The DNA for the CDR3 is TGTGCCAGCGCCCCTCAGGGGAACCAGCCCCAGCATTTT. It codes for CASAPQGNQPQHF.

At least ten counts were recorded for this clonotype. In nucleotides, the CDR3 is TGTGCCAGCAGTCCGACAGGGGGCGCCCATGGCTACACCTTC. The encoded protein is CASSPTGGAHGYTF. This rearrangement joins TRBV12-3 or TRBV12-4 to TRBJ1-2; 10 nucleotides match TRBD1. The CDR3 consists of 14 residues. V shed 5 bases, J shed 6 bases, and the junction held 6 bases outside the gene matches.

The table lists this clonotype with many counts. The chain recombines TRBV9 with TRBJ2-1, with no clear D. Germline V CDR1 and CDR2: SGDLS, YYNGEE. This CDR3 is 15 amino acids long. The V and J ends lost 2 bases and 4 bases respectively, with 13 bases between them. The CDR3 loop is CASSVDHHIYNEQFF. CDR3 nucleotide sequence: TGTGCCAGCAGCGTCGACCACCACATATACAATGAGCAGTTCTTC.